This record looks at one TCR beta chain sequence and its context. Data came from immunoSEQ multiplex PCR; TCRdb stores just in-frame clones and leaves some out. The sample lists about 280,000 clones; around 85% were seen once. This sample is part of a study of blood T cell repertoires in COVID-19. In the study overall: The United States, Italy and Spain were the sources of the acute and convalescent COVID-19 samples. T cells, B-cell-depleted T cells, or PBMCs provided the cDNA or gDNA that served as material.

Participants were placed into cohorts based on the clinical history they reported. Before being deemed recovered, Cohort 3 donors had two negative PCRs, clearance, or symptom resolution. CDR3 length: 15 residues. Looked up from germline, CDR1 is SGDLS and CDR2 is YYNGEE. Trimming removed 2 bases from V and 3 bases from J; junction bases left unmatched: 4. Sequencing was carried out using PBMCs or T cells enriched from blood (not recorded which). V gene TRBV9 combines with J gene TRBJ1-5; 8 bases are a match to TRBD1. The origin of this receptor is a woman aged 50 to 60 who had recovered from COVID-19. CDR3 region: CASSVSGGANQPQHF. As DNA, the CDR3 is TGTGCCAGCAGCGTTTCAGGGGGCGCCAATCAGCCCCAGCATTTT.